These 5 T cell receptor beta chains share one sample of origin, sequenced in a study of blood T cell repertoires in COVID-19. Sequenced by immunoSEQ multiplex PCR; TCRdb stores in-frame clones only, minus some. Of 310,000 or so clones in the sample, approximately 86% are singletons; the top ten hold 2% to 2.5%. Specimen: peripheral blood. Receptor source: a woman aged 30 to 39 who had recovered from COVID-19.

The chain employs TRBV19 and TRBJ1-3, with a tentative D call TRBD1 (6 bases). The germline V gene encodes CDR1 LNHDA and CDR2 SQIVND (reference sequence). V dropped 9 bases and J dropped 6 bases, with 18 bases sitting between them. This CDR3 spans 14 amino acids. This chain's CDR3 is CASATGSLENTIYF. In DNA form, the CDR3 reads TGTGCCAGCGCGACAGGATCTCTGGAAAACACCATATATTTT.

With regard to this clone: The germline gene is not matched at one end of the junction; a read error may be the cause. The chain recombines TRBV9 with TRBJ2-4, with 11 bases lining up with TRBD2. There are 16 residues in the CDR3. CDR1 and CDR2 from the germline V gene are SGDLS and YYNGEE. CDR3 sequence: CASSVAGGPAKNIQYF. For the CDR3, the DNA is TGTGCCAGCAGTGTAGCGGGAGGGCCCGCCAAAAACATTCAGTACTTC.

The gene calls are TRBV7-9 and TRBJ1-3; 7 positions agree with TRBD1. The germline gives CDR1 SEHNR, CDR2 FQNEAQ (reference sequence). The CDR3 extends over 15 amino acids. Unmatched junction bases numbered 6, after V lost 6 bases and J lost 1 base. In nucleotides, the CDR3 is TGTGCCAGCAGTATCACAGGGGTTTCTGGAAACACCATATATTTT. Translating it yields CASSITGVSGNTIYF.

This rearrangement joins TRBV10-3 to TRBJ1-5; TRBD1 matches at 9 bases. Germline CDR1 is ENHRY and CDR2 is SYGVKD. CDR3 length: 14 amino acids. The V and J ends lost 5 bases and 7 bases, in that order; junction bases with no gene match: 6. This chain's CDR3 is CAISTGQGRQPQHF. CDR3 coding DNA: TGTGCCATCAGTACCGGACAGGGGCGACAGCCCCAGCATTTT.

This chain connects TRBV28 to TRBJ2-7; D gene ambiguous. V lost 3 bases, J lost 3 bases, and 9 bases lay in between. This CDR3 comprises 13 residues. Germline-derived CDR1 and CDR2 are MDHEN and SYDVKM. The CDR3 loop is CASSFGFRYEQYF. The CDR3 DNA reads as TGTGCCAGCAGTTTCGGGTTCCGCTACGAGCAGTACTTC.